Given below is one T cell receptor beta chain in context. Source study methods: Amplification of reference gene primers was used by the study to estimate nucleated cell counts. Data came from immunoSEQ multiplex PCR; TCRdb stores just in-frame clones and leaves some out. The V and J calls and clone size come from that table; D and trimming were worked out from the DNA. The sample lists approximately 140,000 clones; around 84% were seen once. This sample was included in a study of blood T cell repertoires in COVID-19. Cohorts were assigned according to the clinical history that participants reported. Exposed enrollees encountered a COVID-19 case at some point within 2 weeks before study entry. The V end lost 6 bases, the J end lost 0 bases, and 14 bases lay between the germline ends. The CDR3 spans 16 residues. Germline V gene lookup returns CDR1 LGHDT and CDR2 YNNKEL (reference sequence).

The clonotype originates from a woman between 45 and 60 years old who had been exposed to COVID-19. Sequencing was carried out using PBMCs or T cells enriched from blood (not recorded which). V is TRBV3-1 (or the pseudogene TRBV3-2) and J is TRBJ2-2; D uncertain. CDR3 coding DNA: TGTGCCAGCAGATTCGAGGCAGACGCGAACACCGGGGAGCTGTTTTTT. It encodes CASRFEADANTGELFF.